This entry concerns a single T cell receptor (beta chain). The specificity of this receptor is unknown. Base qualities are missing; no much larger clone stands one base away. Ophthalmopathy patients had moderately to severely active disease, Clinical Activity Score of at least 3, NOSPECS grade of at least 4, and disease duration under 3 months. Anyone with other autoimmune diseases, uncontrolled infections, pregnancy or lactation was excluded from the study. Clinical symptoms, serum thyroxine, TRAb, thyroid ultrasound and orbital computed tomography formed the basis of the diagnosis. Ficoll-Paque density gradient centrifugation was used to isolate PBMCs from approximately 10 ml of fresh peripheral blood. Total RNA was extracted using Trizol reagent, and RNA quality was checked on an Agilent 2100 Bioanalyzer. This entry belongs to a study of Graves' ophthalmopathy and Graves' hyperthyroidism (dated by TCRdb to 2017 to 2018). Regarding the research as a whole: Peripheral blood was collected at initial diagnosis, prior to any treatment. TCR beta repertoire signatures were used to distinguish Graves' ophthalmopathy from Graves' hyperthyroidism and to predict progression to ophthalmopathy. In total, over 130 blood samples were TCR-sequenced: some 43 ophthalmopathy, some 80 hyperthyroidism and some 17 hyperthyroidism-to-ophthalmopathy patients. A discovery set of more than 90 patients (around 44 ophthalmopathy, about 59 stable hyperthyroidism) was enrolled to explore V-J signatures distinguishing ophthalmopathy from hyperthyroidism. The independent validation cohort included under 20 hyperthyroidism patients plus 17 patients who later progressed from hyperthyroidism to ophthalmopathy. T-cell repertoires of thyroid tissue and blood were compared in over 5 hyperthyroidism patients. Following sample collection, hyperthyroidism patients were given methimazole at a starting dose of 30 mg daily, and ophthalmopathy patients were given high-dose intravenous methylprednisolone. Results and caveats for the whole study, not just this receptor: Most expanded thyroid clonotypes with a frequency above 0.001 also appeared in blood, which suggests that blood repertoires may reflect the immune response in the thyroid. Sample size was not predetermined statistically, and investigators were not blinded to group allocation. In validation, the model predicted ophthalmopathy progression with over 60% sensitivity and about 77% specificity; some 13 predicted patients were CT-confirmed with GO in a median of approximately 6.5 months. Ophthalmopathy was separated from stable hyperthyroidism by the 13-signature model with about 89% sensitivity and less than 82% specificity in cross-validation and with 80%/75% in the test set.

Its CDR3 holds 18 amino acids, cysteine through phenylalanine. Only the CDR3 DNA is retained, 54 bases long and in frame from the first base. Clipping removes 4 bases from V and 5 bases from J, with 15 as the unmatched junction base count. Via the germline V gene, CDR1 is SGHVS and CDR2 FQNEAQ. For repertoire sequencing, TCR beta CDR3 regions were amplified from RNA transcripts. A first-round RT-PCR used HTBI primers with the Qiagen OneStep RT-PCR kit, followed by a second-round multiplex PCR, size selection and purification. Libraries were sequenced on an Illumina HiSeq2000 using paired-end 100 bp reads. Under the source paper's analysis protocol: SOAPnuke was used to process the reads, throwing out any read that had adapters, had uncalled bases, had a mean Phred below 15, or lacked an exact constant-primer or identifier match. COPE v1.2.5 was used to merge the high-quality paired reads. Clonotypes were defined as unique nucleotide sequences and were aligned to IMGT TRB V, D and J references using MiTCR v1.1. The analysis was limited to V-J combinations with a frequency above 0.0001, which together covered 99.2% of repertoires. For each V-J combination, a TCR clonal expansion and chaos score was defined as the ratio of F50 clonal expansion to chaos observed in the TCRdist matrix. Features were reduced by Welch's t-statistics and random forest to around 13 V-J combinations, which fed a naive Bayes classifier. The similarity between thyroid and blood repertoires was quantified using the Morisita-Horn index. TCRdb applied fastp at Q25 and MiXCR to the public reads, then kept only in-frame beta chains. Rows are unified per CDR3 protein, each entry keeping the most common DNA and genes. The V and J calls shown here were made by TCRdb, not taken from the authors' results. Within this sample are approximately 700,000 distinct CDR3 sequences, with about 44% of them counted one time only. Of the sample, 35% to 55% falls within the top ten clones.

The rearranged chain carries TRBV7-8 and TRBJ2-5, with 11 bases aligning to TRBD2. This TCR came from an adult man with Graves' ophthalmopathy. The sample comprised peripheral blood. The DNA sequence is TGTGCCAGCAGCTCCGGTCGTTTCCTAGCGGGGGGTCTGGAGACCCAGTACTTC. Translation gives CASSSGRFLAGGLETQYF.